At least ten counts were recorded for the clone carrying this TCR beta chain. What it binds is unknown. Germline V gene sequence: CDR1 MGHRA, CDR2 YSYEKL. The trim removed 1 base at V and 3 bases at J, leaving 4 bases unmatched. This CDR3 region has 15 residues. The data derive from a study of T cells in Graves' hyperthyroidism and ophthalmopathy. Study observations and caveats: Stable hyperthyroidism and ophthalmopathy were separated using 13 V-J signatures. Among clonotypes expanded in thyroid above 0.001, most were also found in blood.

Researchers took RNA transcripts and amplified the TCR beta CDR3 regions from them. The HTBI primer set drove a first-round RT-PCR of the TCR CDR3. Each CDR3 protein gets one entry after TCRdb re-called the multiplex PCR reads with MiXCR. The repertoire holds about 250,000 distinct CDR3 sequences, with 24% as singletons. The study excluded patients with uncontrolled infection, other autoimmune disease, pregnancy or lactation. PBMCs stemmed from around 9.3 ml fresh peripheral blood. The V and J genes are TRBV4-1 and TRBJ2-7, with 9 nucleotides matching TRBD1. The receptor's source is a woman in her thirties or forties with Graves' ophthalmopathy. The specimen sequenced was blood. The CDR3 region is CASSQGAGQGYEQYF. Here the CDR3 DNA reads TGCGCCAGCAGCCAAGGGGCGGGACAGGGCTACGAGCAGTACTTC.